There are many counts of the clone carrying this T cell receptor (beta chain). Its antigen is unknown. V was clipped by 0 bases and J by 0 bases; unmatched bases: 13. Germline V CDR1 and CDR2: LGHNA, YSLEER. CDR3 length: 19 amino acids. The entry originates in a study of T cells after yellow fever vaccination. TCRdb re-derived calls from the 5' RACE reads in MiXCR, one entry per CDR3 protein. The sample includes 400,000 or so distinct CDR3 sequences, around a tenth of them seen just once. Study-level points and caveats: The secondary response was weaker, and its peak arrived faster, on day 5 versus 15.

The sample here was PBMCs, taken on the day of the first yellow fever vaccination. The V call is TRBV4-3, the J call TRBJ1-1; 7 bases line up with TRBD1. The clonotype comes from a man aged 18 to 30 who received the YFV17D yellow fever vaccine. Here the CDR3 DNA reads TGCGCCAGCAGCCAAGAATGGATCAGGGGGAGGATAATGAACACTGAAGCTTTCTTT. It encodes CASSQEWIRGRIMNTEAFF.